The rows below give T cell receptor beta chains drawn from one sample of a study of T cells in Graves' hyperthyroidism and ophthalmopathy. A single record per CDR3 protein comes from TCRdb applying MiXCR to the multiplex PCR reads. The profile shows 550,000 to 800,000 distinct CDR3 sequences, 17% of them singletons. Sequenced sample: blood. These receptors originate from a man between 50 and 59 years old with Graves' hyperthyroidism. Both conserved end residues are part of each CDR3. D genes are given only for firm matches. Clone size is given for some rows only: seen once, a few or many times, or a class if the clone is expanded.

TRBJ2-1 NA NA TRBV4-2 TGTGCCAGCAGCCAAGAAATACAATCGATTCACAATGAGCAGCTCTTC CASSQEIQSIHNEQLF
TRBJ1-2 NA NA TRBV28 TGTGCCAGCATCGTCCGGGACGGACTCAATGGCTACACCTTC CASIVRDGLNGYTF
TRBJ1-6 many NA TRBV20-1 TGCAGTGCTAACCCTGGGAGGCCCTATAATTCACCCCTCCACTTT CSANPGRPYNSPLHF
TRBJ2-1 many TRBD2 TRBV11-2 TGTGCCAGCAGCCTCAGCGGGAGGCGCTACAATGAGCAGTTCTTC CASSLSGRRYNEQFF
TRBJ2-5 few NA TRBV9 TGTGCCAGCAGCGTAGCGGGGACCACGGAAGAGACCCAGTACTTC CASSVAGTTEETQYF
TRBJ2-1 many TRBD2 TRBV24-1 TGTGCCACCAGTGATCCAGCGGGGGTCTACAATGAGCAGTTCTTC CATSDPAGVYNEQFF
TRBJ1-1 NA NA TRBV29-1 TGCAGCGTTCGCGTGGGGGACACTGAAGCTTTCTTT CSVRVGDTEAFF
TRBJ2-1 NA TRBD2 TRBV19 TGTGCCAGTAGTCGACTAGCGGGAGGAATGGGTGAGCAGTTCTTC CASSRLAGGMGEQFF
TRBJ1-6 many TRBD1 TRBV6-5 TGTGCCAGCAGTTACGAGCGGACAGGGGTCTCACCCCTCCACTTT CASSYERTGVSPLHF
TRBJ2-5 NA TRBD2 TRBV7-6 TGTGCCAGCAGCTTAGTGGGACTAGCGCAAGAGACCCAGTACTTC CASSLVGLAQETQYF
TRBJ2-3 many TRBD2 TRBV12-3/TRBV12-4 TGTGCCAGCAGTCTCTACCTAGCGGGACTCACAGATACGCAGTATTTT CASSLYLAGLTDTQYF
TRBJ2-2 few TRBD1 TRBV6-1 TGTGCCAGCAATAACAGGGGTCTGAACACCGGGGAGCTGTTTTTT CASNNRGLNTGELFF
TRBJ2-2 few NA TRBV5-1 TGCGCCAGCAGCCCAGGGTCAGGGAGCCCCGGGGAGCTGTTTTTT CASSPGSGSPGELFF
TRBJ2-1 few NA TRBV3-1 TGTGCCAGCAGCCAAGCCGCGGCTGGCAATGAGCAGTTCTTC CASSQAAAGNEQFF
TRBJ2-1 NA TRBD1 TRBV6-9 TGTGCCAGCAGTTCGTCCAGGGGGCAGGGTGAGCAGTTCTTC CASSSSRGQGEQFF
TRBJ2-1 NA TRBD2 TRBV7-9 TGTGCCAGCAGCTTGGTTTGGTCTAGCGGGCTAAGCTCCTACAATGAGCAGTTCTTC CASSLVWSSGLSSYNEQFF
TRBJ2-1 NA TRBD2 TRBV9 TGTGCCAGCAGCCCGGGGACTAGCGGGAAAGATGAGCAGTTCTTC CASSPGTSGKDEQFF
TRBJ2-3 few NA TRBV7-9 TGTGCCAGCAGCGTTATTACGGATACGCAGTATTTT CASSVITDTQYF
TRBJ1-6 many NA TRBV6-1 TGTGCCAGCAGTGAATTAGGCCGTAATTCACCCCTCCACTTT CASSELGRNSPLHF
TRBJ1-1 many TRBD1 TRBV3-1 TGTGCCAGTACACAGGGGGCCAACACTGAAGCTTTCTTT CASTQGANTEAFF
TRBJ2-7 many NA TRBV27 TGTGCCAGCAGTTCTTGGGGGGACACACGTTTGGGTACTCCTCTCTACGAGCAGTACTTC CASSSWGDTRLGTPLYEQYF
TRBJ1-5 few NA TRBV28 TGTGCCACCGACTGGGACGCAAATAGCAATCAGCCCCAGCATTTT CATDWDANSNQPQHF
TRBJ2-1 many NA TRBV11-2 TGTGCCAGCAGCTTCTCGCAGCGTGCTCCCTACAATGAGCAGTTCTTC CASSFSQRAPYNEQFF
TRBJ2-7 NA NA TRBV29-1 TGCAGCGTTGTTGGTTTGAGGGGGAACGGCTACGAGCAGTACTTC CSVVGLRGNGYEQYF
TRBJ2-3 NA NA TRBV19 TGTGCCAGTAGTCCTTCCGGAGGGAACACAGATACGCAGTATTTT CASSPSGGNTDTQYF
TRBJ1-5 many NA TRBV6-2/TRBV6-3 TGTGCCAGCAGTTACTCCAGTAATAGCAATCAGCCCCAGCATTTT CASSYSSNSNQPQHF
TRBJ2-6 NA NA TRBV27 TGTGCCAGCAGATCCCCTACAGGTCCTGGGGCCAACGTCCTGACTTTC CASRSPTGPGANVLTF
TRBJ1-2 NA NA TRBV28 TGTGCCAGCAGTTTGAGATGGAAGGGGGGGAACTATGGCTACACCTTC CASSLRWKGGNYGYTF
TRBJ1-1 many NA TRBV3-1 TGTGCCAGCAGCGCCAGGGATACGAACACTGAAGCTTTCTTT CASSARDTNTEAFF
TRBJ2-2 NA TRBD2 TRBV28 TGTGCCAGCAGTTTCCGGGTTGGCGGGGGGCTGTTTTTT CASSFRVGGGLFF
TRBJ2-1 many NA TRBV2 TGTGCCAGCAGTGGAGGGGATTGGGCCAATGAGCAGTTCTTC CASSGGDWANEQFF
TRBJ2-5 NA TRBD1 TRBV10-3 TGTGCCATCAGTGATCAGGACAGGGCCTTTCAAGAGACCCAGTACTTC CAISDQDRAFQETQYF
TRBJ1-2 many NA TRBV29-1 TGCAGCGTTGGGTCTCCTTTCTATGGCTACACCTTC CSVGSPFYGYTF
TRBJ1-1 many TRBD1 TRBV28 TGTGCCAGCAGTTTACCAGGGGGCCCTGAAGCTTTCTTT CASSLPGGPEAFF
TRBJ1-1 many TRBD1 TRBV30 TGTGCCTCGAAACAGGGGCACACTGAAGCTTTCTTT CASKQGHTEAFF
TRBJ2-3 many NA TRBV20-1 TGCAGTGCTAGGAGAACCGAGCGGGATACGCAGTATTTT CSARRTERDTQYF
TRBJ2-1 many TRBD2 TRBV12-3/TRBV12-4 TGTGCCAGCAGTTTGGGGACTAGCGGGAGGTACAATGAGCAGTTCTTC CASSLGTSGRYNEQFF